Included here is one T cell receptor (beta chain) sequence, with context. Its cognate antigen is unknown. The CDR3 length is 15 residues. The trim removed 6 bases at V and 7 bases at J, leaving 7 bases unmatched. The germline gives CDR1 SNHLY, CDR2 FYNNEI. This entry belongs to a study of cytomegalovirus exposure and HLA in healthy donors. Study-level results: The classifier was said to identify cytomegalovirus status with high specificity and sensitivity. Within an earlier analysis, most TCR beta V segments proved productive either about 87% or about 30% of the time.

60 Vbeta and 13 Jbeta primers were used in PCR. Profiling relied on immunoSEQ multiplex PCR, and the TCRdb table lists in-frame clones only, not all of them. The sample has over 110,000 clones, roughly 79% seen once; the top ten hold around 10%. This TCR derives from a woman aged 55-69 years in good health and CMV-seropositive. Sequences were obtained from PBMCs. The genes are TRBV2 and TRBJ2-1, with 12 bases matching TRBD2. CDR3 amino acids: CASRQLAGGFNEQFF. Written as DNA, the CDR3 is TGTGCCAGCAGACAGCTAGCGGGGGGGTTTAATGAGCAGTTCTTC.